The clone carrying this T cell receptor beta chain showed up just once. Its antigen is unidentified. Assay: immunoSEQ multiplex PCR; the TCRdb copy retains only in-frame clones and omits some. This table has roughly 73,000 clones, around nine tenths appearing once. The data were obtained in a study of OX40 agonist ivuxolimab in advanced cancers. Points from the study as a whole: Expanded clones were, on average, more numerous among CD8+ T cells than CD4+.

The material sequenced was CD4+ or CD8+ T cells sorted from blood, taken in a trial of the OX40 agonist ivuxolimab. The receptor was isolated from an adult with an advanced solid tumor such as melanoma, head and neck, liver or kidney cancer.

This CDR3 is CASSLTQGSFYEQYF. CDR3 DNA: TGTGCCAGCAGCTTAACCCAGGGATCTTTCTACGAGCAGTACTTC. The gene calls are TRBV7-3 and TRBJ2-7, with D possibly TRBD1 on 5 matching bases. The CDR3 is 15 amino acids. Looked up from germline, CDR1 is SGHTA and CDR2 is FQGTGA. V lost 0 bases, J lost 3 bases, and 12 bases lay in between.